This T cell receptor beta chain derives from a study of monozygotic twins with inflammatory bowel disease. The quantity of total RNA per TCR library was about 3,700 ng. Template switching incorporated UMIs with a 6-nucleotide sample barcode. TCRdb re-called the 5' RACE reads and catalogs CDR3 proteins one per entry, DNA excluded. This repertoire comprises 310,000 or so distinct CDR3 sequences; its ten largest clones make up 2% to 2.5%. The CDR3 sequence is 19 residues long. Germline lookup yields CDR1 SGHTA and CDR2 FQGNSA. The V gene is TRBV7-2, the J gene TRBJ2-1; checking the TCRdb D call of TRBD2 is not possible without DNA. The sequence was obtained from a human donor with ulcerative colitis or Crohn's disease, or a healthy co-twin of an affected twin (not recorded which). The sample consisted of blood. This CDR3 is CASSLAQYQRLAGRDEQFF.